The clone carrying this T cell receptor (beta chain) was observed once. This specimen comes from a study of blood T cell repertoires in COVID-19. Participant-reported clinical history was the basis for cohort assignment. TCRdb's copy holds only in-frame clones and misses some; the assay was immunoSEQ multiplex PCR. The sample holds 220,000 or so clones, 80% to 90% seen once. The CDR3 has 17 residues. V lost 4 bases to trimming and J lost 2 bases; unmatched junction nucleotides: 12. CDR1 is MNHEY and CDR2 is SMNVEV in the germline V gene (reference sequence). Sequenced input: PBMCs or T cells enriched from blood (not recorded which). V usage is TRBV27 and J usage is TRBJ1-2; 8 positions agree with TRBD1. This TCR came from a woman between 18 and 29 years old in a cohort exposed to, infected with or recovered from COVID-19 (not recorded which). CDR3: CASSSGQGPTANYGYTF. DNA for the CDR3: TGTGCCAGCAGTTCCGGACAGGGACCTACAGCCAACTATGGCTACACCTTC.